The 18 T cell receptor beta chains presented below share a single source sample, sequenced in a study of blood T cell repertoires in COVID-19. Measured with immunoSEQ multiplex PCR; TCRdb has only the in-frame clones, and not every one. There are about 230,000 clones in the sample; about 84% occur only once, and approximately 8.7% lies in the top ten. The sequenced sample was peripheral blood. These receptors were obtained from a woman older than 75 with acute or convalescent COVID-19.

V gene TRBV12-5 combines with J gene TRBJ1-2; D gene ambiguous. The CDR3 extends over 14 amino acids. Trimming pared 0 bases from V and 4 bases from J, leaving 9 bases between. Germline values: CDR1 LGHNT, CDR2 FRNRAP. CDR3: CASGLVRAGYGYTF. In DNA, the CDR3 is TGTGCTAGTGGTTTGGTACGGGCGGGCTATGGCTACACCTTC.

A few counts support this clone. The V gene is TRBV5-4, the J gene TRBJ1-1, with D perhaps TRBD1 (6 bases). Trimming left V 4 bases short and J 2 bases short, with 21 bases between. The germline gives CDR1 SGHNT, CDR2 YYREEE (reference sequence). The CDR3 length is 17 residues. The CDR3, as DNA: TGTGCCAGCAGCCCGGGAAAGGCAGGGGTACTTAACACTGAAGCTTTCTTT. It codes for CASSPGKAGVLNTEAFF. Full variable domain (missing parts from reference TRBV5-4 and TRBJ1-1): ETGVTQSPTHLIKTRGQQVTLRCSSQSGHNTVSWYQQALGQGPQFIFQYYREEENGRGNFPPRFSGLQFPNYSSELNVNALELDDSALYLCASSPGKAGVLNTEAFFGQGTRLTVV.

The genes are TRBV21-1 and TRBJ1-2. TRBV21-1 is a pseudogene. CDR3 size: 16 residues. CDR3 DNA: TGTGCCAGGCCGGCGACTCGGATCTATAACTCCCATGGCTACACCTTC. Translating gives CARPATRIYNSHGYTF.

This clone was counted a single time. V gene TRBV4-1 combines with J gene TRBJ1-4; TRBD1 aligns across 7 bases. The V gene's germline CDR1 is MGHRA and CDR2 YSYEKL. The CDR3 is 18 residues long. The V and J ends lost 0 bases and 0 bases, in that order; junction bases with no gene match: 7. CDR3 DNA sequence: TGCGCCAGCAGCCAAGATCGAAAGGGGGCAGCAACTAATGAAAAACTGTTTTTT. Translated: CASSQDRKGAATNEKLFF.

V gene TRBV2 combines with J gene TRBJ2-2, with 7 bases lining up with TRBD1. The CDR3 has 14 amino acids. V was pared by 6 bases and J by 8 bases, with 9 bases of the junction left unmatched. Per germline, CDR1 SNHLY and CDR2 FYNNEI. In nucleotides, the CDR3 is TGTGCCAGCAGGAAACAGGACAGGATGGGGGAGCTGTTTTTT. Translated, it gives CASRKQDRMGELFF.

A few counts support this clone. In DNA form, the CDR3 reads TGTGCCAGCAGCATTCGGACAGGGGGGACTGAAGCTTTCTTT. Its protein product is CASSIRTGGTEAFF. The V and J genes are TRBV7-2 and TRBJ1-1; 10 positions match TRBD1. The CDR3 has 14 residues. With V trimmed by 5 bases and J by 5 bases, 5 bases remained unmatched. Germline V CDR1 and CDR2: SGHTA, FQGNSA.

The genes are TRBV7-2 and TRBJ1-4; D remains unclear. The CDR3 has 16 amino acids. Germline V gene sequence: CDR1 SGHTA, CDR2 FQGNSA. Trimming removed 0 bases at V and 4 bases at J, with 12 bases between. CDR3 residues: CASSLARGGFNEKLFF. Here the CDR3 DNA reads TGTGCCAGCAGCTTAGCGCGGGGAGGCTTTAATGAAAAACTGTTTTTT. The variable domain in full, with the rest retrieved from reference TRBV7-2 and TRBJ1-4, is GAGVSQSPSNKVTEKGKDVELRCDPISGHTALYWYRQSLGQGLEFLIYFQGNSAPDKSGLPSDRFSAERTGGSVSTLTIQRTQQEDSAVYLCASSLARGGFNEKLFFGSGTQLSVL.

The gene calls are TRBV5-4 and TRBJ1-3; 9 bases are a match to TRBD1. V gave up 2 bases and J gave up 0 bases; unmatched junction bases: 3. This CDR3 region has 16 residues. The germline V gene encodes CDR1 SGHNT and CDR2 YYREEE (reference sequence). CDR3 in DNA: TGTGCCAGCAGCTTCCTGGACAGGGGCTCTGGAAACACCATATATTTT. Translation gives CASSFLDRGSGNTIYF. Together with reference TRBV5-4 and TRBJ1-3, the CDR3 gives the full variable domain: ETGVTQSPTHLIKTRGQQVTLRCSSQSGHNTVSWYQQALGQGPQFIFQYYREEENGRGNFPPRFSGLQFPNYSSELNVNALELDDSALYLCASSFLDRGSGNTIYFGEGSWLTVV.

In its sample, this clone was seen once. V and J are TRBV6-5 and TRBJ1-4, with 7 nucleotides matching TRBD1. Per the germline V gene, CDR1 is MNHEY and CDR2 is SVGAGI. The CDR3 extends over 15 amino acids. V lost 0 bases, J lost 4 bases, and 2 bases stayed unmatched. The CDR3 sequence: CASSYSTGLNEKLFF. DNA of the CDR3: TGTGCCAGCAGTTACTCGACAGGGCTTAATGAAAAACTGTTTTTT.

Of note for this clone: The sample has other DNA sequences that encode this CDR3 too. The chain couples TRBV29-1 to TRBJ1-5; the match to TRBD1 covers 11 bases. Losses at the gene ends were 4 bases for V and 4 bases for J; bases not matched to a gene: 0. CDR3 length: 13 amino acids. Germline V gene lookup returns CDR1 SQVTM and CDR2 ANQGSEA. For the CDR3, the DNA is TGCAGCGTTGGGGACAGGGGGAATCAGCCCCAGCATTTT. Translation: CSVGDRGNQPQHF.

For the CDR3, the DNA is TGTGCTAGTGGGAGACTGGCGGCCGATTATTCACCCCTCCACTTT. Translated, it gives CASGRLAADYSPLHF. This rearrangement joins TRBV12-5 to TRBJ1-6, with D unresolved. The CDR3 is 15 residues long. The V end was cut by 6 bases, the J end by 8 bases, with 17 bases between. Looked up from germline, CDR1 is LGHNT and CDR2 is FRNRAP.

This chain joins TRBV21-1 and TRBJ2-3; the table names TRBD2, a call not compared with the DNA. TRBV21-1 is a documented pseudogene. The CDR3 runs to 13 residues. CDR3 region: CASSLSVTDTQYF. DNA of the CDR3: TGTGCCAGCAGCCTGTCGGTCACAGATACGCAGTATTTT.

The chain has TRBV7-9 and TRBJ2-3; 14 nucleotides match TRBD2. After removal of 6 bases from V and 5 bases from J, the junction contained 7 bases not matched to a gene. Germline assignment: CDR1 SEHNR and CDR2 FQNEAQ (reference sequence). The CDR3 is 16 amino acids. The CDR3 DNA reads TGTGCCAGCAGAAGATTGGGACTAGCGGGGGAAGATACGCAGTATTTT. It is translated as CASRRLGLAGEDTQYF.

The genes are TRBV3-1 (or the pseudogene TRBV3-2) and TRBJ1-4, with D uncertain. CDR1 is LGHDT, CDR2 YNNKEL, per germline (reference sequence). The V gene lost 1 base and the J gene lost 8 bases, with 5 bases spanning the gap. This CDR3 has 12 amino acids. The CDR3 reads CASSQAGEKLFF. The DNA for the CDR3 is TGTGCCAGCAGCCAAGCGGGAGAAAAACTGTTTTTT.

The rearrangement links TRBV7-9 to TRBJ1-1; no clear D gene. CDR1 is SEHNR, CDR2 FQNEAQ, per germline (reference sequence). The V end lost 5 bases, the J end lost 7 bases, and 17 bases lay between the germline ends. CDR3 length: 14 residues. As DNA, the CDR3 is TGTGCCAGCAGCCTACCGGGAGGCTTACTTGAAGCTTTCTTT. Residues: CASSLPGGLLEAFF. Looking up the rest from reference TRBV7-9 and TRBJ1-1 gives the full variable domain: DTGVSQNPRHKITKRGQNVTFRCDPISEHNRLYWYRQTLGQGPEFLTYFQNEAQLEKSRLLSDRFSAERPKGSFSTLEIQRTEQGDSAMYLCASSLPGGLLEAFFGQGTRLTVV.

V and J are TRBV7-9 and TRBJ2-1; 9 bases align to TRBD1. Trimming removed 5 bases from V and 6 bases from J; junction bases left unmatched: 11. The CDR3 loop spans 16 amino acids. Germline V gene data show CDR1 as SEHNR and CDR2 as FQNEAQ (reference sequence). The DNA of the CDR3 is TGTGCCAGCAGCCCCGGGCGGACAGGGGTTATCAATGAGCAGTTCTTC. Protein product: CASSPGRTGVINEQFF.

This sequence joins TRBV18 and TRBJ1-5; D is perhaps TRBD1 (5 bases). CDR1 and CDR2 (germline): KGHSH, LQKENI. The CDR3 has 18 amino acids. V gave up 4 bases and J gave up 0 bases, with 19 bases separating them. The CDR3 loop is CASSLRGTGEPSNQPQHF. The DNA for the CDR3 is TGTGCCAGCTCACTAAGAGGAACAGGTGAACCTAGCAATCAGCCCCAGCATTTT.

The V call is TRBV28, the J call TRBJ1-1; TRBD1 matches at 8 bases. This CDR3 has 13 amino acids. Germline V lookup: CDR1 MDHEN, CDR2 SYDVKM. With V trimmed by 7 bases and J by 3 bases, 4 bases remained unmatched. CDR3 sequence reads: CASNLQGDTEAFF. The CDR3 DNA is TGTGCCAGCAATCTACAGGGGGACACTGAAGCTTTCTTT. The complete variable domain, with remaining parts taken from reference TRBV28 and TRBJ1-1, reads DVKVTQSSRYLVKRTGEKVFLECVQDMDHENMFWYRQDPGLGLRLIYFSYDVKMKEKGDIPEGYSVSREKKERFSLILESASTNQTSMYLCASNLQGDTEAFFGQGTRLTVV.